These 30 T cell receptor beta chains came from one sample sequenced in a study of blood T cell repertoires in COVID-19. Produced via immunoSEQ multiplex PCR; TCRdb's table is partial and in-frame only. The sample records roughly 520,000 clones, roughly 88% being singletons. Source material: PBMCs or T cells enriched from blood (not recorded which). These receptors were obtained from a middle-aged woman who had recovered from COVID-19.

The genes are TRBV7-2 and TRBJ1-3; D remains ambiguous. The CDR3 runs 14 residues. V shed 5 bases and J shed 0 bases, with 8 bases lying between them. Germline values: CDR1 SGHTA, CDR2 FQGNSA. CDR3 amino acids: CASSATASGNTIYF. For the CDR3, the DNA is TGTGCCAGCAGCGCAACAGCCTCTGGAAACACCATATATTTT.

In its sample, this clone was seen a few times. The rearrangement links TRBV3-1 (or the pseudogene TRBV3-2) to TRBJ2-2, with 14 bases lining up with TRBD2. Germline V gene data show CDR1 as LGHDT and CDR2 as YNNKEL (reference sequence). The junction had 24 bases not matched to a gene; V was cut back by 5 bases and J by 4 bases. The CDR3 spans 23 residues. The CDR3, as DNA: TGTGCCAGCAGCATGGGGGGGTATCCGGGGACTAGCGGGAGAAGGCCGATCACCGGGGAGCTGTTTTTT. Translating gives CASSMGGYPGTSGRRPITGELFF.

The rearrangement links TRBV4-2 to TRBJ1-3; 7 bases are a match to TRBD1. Germline V CDR1 and CDR2: LGHNA, YNFKEQ. The CDR3 is 19 residues long. Losses at the gene ends were 0 bases for V and 4 bases for J; bases not matched to a gene: 15. The DNA of the CDR3 is TGTGCCAGCAGCCAAGATCATCGGTCTTTTTCAGGGGGAGGAAACACCATATATTTT. Translating it yields CASSQDHRSFSGGGNTIYF.

The V call is TRBV5-4, the J call TRBJ1-1, with TRBD1 matching over 8 bases. CDR1 SGHNT and CDR2 YYREEE come from the germline V gene (reference sequence). The V gene end was trimmed by 0 bases and the J gene end by 1 base; junction bases not matched to a gene: 5. The length of the CDR3 is 16 residues. This chain's CDR3 is CASSLEAGGANTEAFF. The DNA of the CDR3 is TGTGCCAGCAGCTTGGAGGCAGGGGGCGCGAACACTGAAGCTTTCTTT.

This chain uses TRBV5-1 with TRBJ1-2, with TRBD1 as a possible D gene (6 bases). This CDR3 has 14 residues. V dropped 0 bases and J dropped 5 bases, with 11 bases sitting between them. Germline V gives CDR1 SGHRS, CDR2 YFSETQ. The CDR3 region has the DNA TGCGCCAGCAGCTTGGCGCCAGGGGAATATGGCTACACCTTC. Translated: CASSLAPGEYGYTF.

The gene calls are TRBV21-1 and TRBJ1-6; TRBD1 is the table's D call and was not checked against the DNA. TRBV21-1 is assigned pseudogene status. The CDR3 consists of 16 residues. The CDR3 loop reads CASSIPGQENNSPLHF. For the CDR3, the DNA is TGTGCCAGCAGCATTCCGGGACAGGAGAATAATTCACCCCTCCACTTT.

In this sample, this clone turned up many times. The rearrangement uses TRBV15 and TRBJ2-2, with D tentatively TRBD2 (6 bases). V lost 4 bases and J 3 bases, leaving 27 bases between the germline ends. This CDR3 is 20 amino acids long. The germline gives CDR1 LNHNV, CDR2 YYDKDF (reference sequence). CDR3 sequence reads: CATSTRLMAGGYQDTGELFF. CDR3 DNA sequence: TGTGCCACCAGCACTCGGCTTATGGCTGGAGGGTATCAAGACACCGGGGAGCTGTTTTTT.

The rearrangement joins TRBV12-3 or TRBV12-4 to TRBJ2-1; D is possibly TRBD2 (6 bases). V was clipped by 6 bases and J by 6 bases, with 12 bases between them. This CDR3 spans 13 amino acids. In DNA form, the CDR3 reads TGTGCCAGCAGAAGGGACTCTGTCAATGAGCAGTTCTTC. It encodes CASRRDSVNEQFF.

The chain links TRBV6-5 to TRBJ2-1; 12 bases align to TRBD2. CDR1 is MNHEY, CDR2 SVGAGI, per germline. V was clipped by 2 bases and J by 4 bases; unmatched bases: 3. CDR3 length equals 16 residues. For the CDR3, the DNA is TGTGCCAGCAGTTACCTAGCGGGAGGGCCTTACAATGAGCAGTTCTTC. This gives the protein CASSYLAGGPYNEQFF.

The chain recombines TRBV18 with TRBJ1-3, with a tentative D call TRBD1 (6 bases). Trimming took off 2 bases at V and 6 bases at J, with 14 bases between the two ends. The CDR3 is 15 amino acids. Germline-derived CDR1 and CDR2 are KGHSH and LQKENI. This CDR3 is CASSPVPRGANTIYF. DNA for the CDR3: TGTGCCAGCTCACCAGTACCGCGGGGGGCAAACACCATATATTTT.

The rearrangement joins TRBV19 to TRBJ1-2, with 8 nucleotides matching TRBD1. Trimming removed 6 bases from V and 7 bases from J; junction bases left unmatched: 7. Per germline, CDR1 LNHDA and CDR2 SQIVND (reference sequence). There are 13 residues in the CDR3. CDR3 nucleotides: TGTGCCAGTAGGGAACAGGGGGAAGTTGGCTACACCTTC. Translation gives CASREQGEVGYTF.

The chain joins TRBV24-1 to TRBJ2-2; no reliable D call. Per germline, CDR1 KGHDR and CDR2 SFDVKD. The CDR3 runs 14 residues. The germline V and J ends were trimmed by 3 bases and 6 bases, with 10 bases remaining between them. The CDR3 sequence: CATSDPPRPGELFF. The CDR3 DNA reads as TGTGCCACCAGTGATCCACCGCGCCCCGGGGAGCTGTTTTTT.

The gene calls are TRBV5-4 and TRBJ2-7; TRBD2 agrees at 7 bases. Trimming at V came to 0 bases and at J to 0 bases, leaving 3 bases not matched to a gene. Germline CDR1 is SGHNT and CDR2 is YYREEE (reference sequence). This CDR3 is 15 amino acids long. DNA of the CDR3: TGTGCCAGCAGCTTGGAAGCGGGAAGCTCCTACGAGCAGTACTTC. This translates into CASSLEAGSSYEQYF.

The chain combines TRBV7-9 with TRBJ1-2; maybe TRBD1 (6 bases). The CDR3 contains 17 residues. Germline CDR1 and CDR2: SEHNR and FQNEAQ (reference sequence). V lost 5 bases to trimming and J lost 4 bases, with 23 bases between them. CDR3 sequence: CASSQGPHDTGIYGYTF. CDR3 in DNA: TGTGCCAGCAGCCAGGGGCCCCACGATACAGGGATCTATGGCTACACCTTC.

The chain combines TRBV6-5 with TRBJ1-5; the match to TRBD1 covers 8 bases. The germline CDR1 and CDR2 sequences are MNHEY and SVGAGI. The CDR3 runs to 14 residues. Trimming at V came to 8 bases and at J to 9 bases, leaving 12 bases not matched to a gene. The CDR3 region has the DNA TGTGCCAGCGGCAGTGGACAGGGAGGTGGGCCCCAGCATTTT. Its protein product is CASGSGQGGGPQHF.

This chain joins TRBV7-2 and TRBJ1-3; the D gene is possibly TRBD1 (5 bases). Germline V gene sequence: CDR1 SGHTA, CDR2 FQGNSA. V was cut by 5 bases and J by 3 bases, with 20 bases left in between. The CDR3 runs to 17 residues. This CDR3 reads CASSPRGRRGDGNTIYF. The CDR3 DNA is TGTGCCAGCAGCCCTAGGGGACGGCGGGGGGATGGAAACACCATATATTTT.

The rearrangement uses TRBV27 and TRBJ1-5, with D maybe TRBD1 (5 bases). CDR1 is MNHEY, CDR2 SMNVEV, per germline (reference sequence). CDR3 length: 13 residues. Trimming took off 6 bases at V and 7 bases at J, with 13 bases between the two ends. The CDR3 nucleotides read TGTGCCAGCAGCGCCGTGGAGGGGCAGCCCCAGCATTTT. This translates into CASSAVEGQPQHF.

This chain joins TRBV6-5 and TRBJ1-1, with a possible D match to TRBD1 (5 bases). This CDR3 has 14 amino acids. CDR1 and CDR2 (germline): MNHEY, SVGAGI. Trimming left V 2 bases short and J 4 bases short, with 11 bases between. CDR3 in DNA: TGTGCCAGCAGTTACGGGGGGAGTGGCACTGAAGCTTTCTTT. Its protein product is CASSYGGSGTEAFF.

The rearrangement links TRBV7-2 to TRBJ1-1, with a possible D match to TRBD1 (5 bases). Germline lookup yields CDR1 SGHTA and CDR2 FQGNSA. CDR3 size: 14 residues. Trimming shortened V by 1 base and J by 4 bases, and 10 bases separated the two germline ends. As DNA, the CDR3 is TGTGCCAGCAGCTTAGAAAGGGGTTCCACTGAAGCTTTCTTT. Translated, it gives CASSLERGSTEAFF.

The chain recombines TRBV6-2 or TRBV6-3 with TRBJ2-7, with D possibly TRBD2 on 5 matching bases. V lost 4 bases to trimming and J lost 6 bases, with 10 bases between them. This CDR3 has 12 amino acids. CDR1 is MNHEY, CDR2 SVGEGT, per germline. The CDR3 DNA is TGTGCCAGCAGTTCCCCCCGGGGCGAGCAGTACTTC. Translation: CASSSPRGEQYF.

The rearrangement joins TRBV9 to TRBJ2-2; 13 bases map to TRBD2. CDR1 is SGDLS and CDR2 is YYNGEE in the germline V gene. V dropped 4 bases and J dropped 5; count of bases not matched to a gene: 8. This CDR3 spans 17 amino acids. For the CDR3, the DNA is TGTGCCAGCAGCCTTGGACTAGCGGGAGTACGGACCGGGGAGCTGTTTTTT. It translates to CASSLGLAGVRTGELFF.

The chain recombines TRBV7-9 with TRBJ1-2, with D unclear. Trimming cost V 5 bases and J 4 bases, with 11 bases left between them. CDR3 length: 13 residues. Germline CDR1 is SEHNR and CDR2 is FQNEAQ (reference sequence). The CDR3 sequence: CASSGVSPYGYTF. In DNA, the CDR3 is TGTGCCAGCAGCGGTGTTAGTCCCTATGGCTACACCTTC.

The chain joins TRBV29-1 to TRBJ1-4; possible D gene TRBD1, 5 bases. This CDR3 comprises 11 residues. V shed 7 bases and J shed 5 bases, with 8 bases lying between them. The germline V gene has CDR1 SQVTM and CDR2 ANQGSEA. CDR3 protein: CSGQLNEKLFF. Here the CDR3 DNA reads TGCAGCGGACAGTTGAATGAAAAACTGTTTTTT. The variable domain in full, completed from reference TRBV29-1 and TRBJ1-4, reads SAVISQKPSRDICQRGTSLTIQCQVDSQVTMMFWYRQQPGQSLTLIATANQGSEATYESGFVIDKFPISRPNLTFSTLTVSNMSPEDSSIYLCSGQLNEKLFFGSGTQLSVL.

The chain combines TRBV5-6 with TRBJ1-2, with D possibly being TRBD1 (5 bases). Germline lookup yields CDR1 SGHDT and CDR2 YYEEEE. V lost 6 bases and J 2 bases, leaving 14 bases between the germline ends. CDR3 length equals 14 residues. In DNA form, the CDR3 reads TGTGCCAGCACCGCGCCCGACAGCAACTATGGCTACACCTTC. Translated: CASTAPDSNYGYTF.

In this sample, this clone turned up once. The V and J genes are TRBV15 and TRBJ1-6; D is unresolved. The germline V and J ends were trimmed by 4 bases and 2 bases, with 12 bases remaining between them. CDR1 is LNHNV and CDR2 is YYDKDF in the germline V gene (reference sequence). This CDR3 contains 16 residues. In DNA, the CDR3 is TGTGCCACCAGCAAGGAGGGTCCAACCTATAATTCACCCCTCCACTTT. It codes for CATSKEGPTYNSPLHF.

The chain combines TRBV6-6 with TRBJ2-6; 9 positions match TRBD1. With 5 bases clipped from V and 0 bases from J, the junction kept 14 bases outside the gene matches. Germline V gene sequence: CDR1 MNHNY, CDR2 SVGAGI (reference sequence). The CDR3 runs to 20 residues. The CDR3 coding sequence is TGTGCCAGCAGTCTAAATCTACGGACAGGGGTTAGCTCTGGGGCCAACGTCCTGACTTTC. This sequence encodes CASSLNLRTGVSSGANVLTF.

This clone is a singleton in its sample. The chain employs TRBV7-9 and TRBJ2-2; D remains ambiguous. V lost 5 bases to trimming and J lost 6 bases, with 7 bases between them. This CDR3 comprises 12 residues. Germline CDR1 and CDR2: SEHNR and FQNEAQ (reference sequence). CDR3 sequence: CASSAASGELFF. CDR3 nucleotide sequence: TGTGCCAGCAGCGCGGCATCCGGGGAGCTGTTTTTT. Together with reference TRBV7-9 and TRBJ2-2, the CDR3 gives the full variable domain: DTGVSQNPRHKITKRGQNVTFRCDPISEHNRLYWYRQTLGQGPEFLTYFQNEAQLEKSRLLSDRFSAERPKGSFSTLEIQRTEQGDSAMYLCASSAASGELFFGEGSRLTVL.

This clone was observed a few times. This chain joins TRBV6-6 and TRBJ1-5; maybe TRBD1 (5 bases). CDR3 length equals 14 residues. CDR1 MNHNY and CDR2 SVGAGI come from the germline V gene (reference sequence). The V gene lost 5 bases and the J gene lost 4 bases, with 12 bases spanning the gap. The CDR3 DNA reads TGTGCCAGCAGTCTTCGCGGGGGGAATCAGCCCCAGCATTTT. Protein sequence: CASSLRGGNQPQHF.

The rearrangement links TRBV5-8 to TRBJ1-3; D is uncertain. Per germline, CDR1 SGHTS and CDR2 YDEGEE. This CDR3 is built from 17 residues. V dropped 2 bases and J dropped 0 bases, with 15 bases sitting between them. For the CDR3, the DNA is TGTGCCAGCAGCTTTTCGCGGAAACTCTACTCTGGAAACACCATATATTTT. It encodes CASSFSRKLYSGNTIYF.

The rearrangement uses TRBV2 and TRBJ1-2; a weak D match, TRBD1 (5 bases). V was clipped by 4 bases and J by 3 bases, with 9 bases between them. The V gene's germline CDR1 is SNHLY and CDR2 FYNNEI. The CDR3 runs 13 residues. CDR3 nucleotides: TGTGCCAGCAGTGTACAGGAGCACTATGGCTACACCTTC. Protein product: CASSVQEHYGYTF.